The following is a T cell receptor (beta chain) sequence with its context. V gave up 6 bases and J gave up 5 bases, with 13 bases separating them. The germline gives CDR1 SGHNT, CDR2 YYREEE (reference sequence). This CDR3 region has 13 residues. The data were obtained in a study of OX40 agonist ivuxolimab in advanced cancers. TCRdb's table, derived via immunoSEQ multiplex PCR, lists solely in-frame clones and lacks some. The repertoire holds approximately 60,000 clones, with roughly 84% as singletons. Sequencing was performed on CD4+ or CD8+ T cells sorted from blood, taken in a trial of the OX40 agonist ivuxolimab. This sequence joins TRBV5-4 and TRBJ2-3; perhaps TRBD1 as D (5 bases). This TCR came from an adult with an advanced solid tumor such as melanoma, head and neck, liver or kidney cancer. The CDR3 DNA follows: TGTGCCAGCACCCGAACAGGAGAAGATACGCAGTATTTT. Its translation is CASTRTGEDTQYF.